This note documents a single TCR beta chain sequence. The CDR3 length is 16 residues. With 0 bases removed from V and 2 bases from J, the gap between germline ends came to 12 bases. The germline gives CDR1 MRHNA, CDR2 SNTAGT. This record comes from a study of CD8 T cells in Susac syndrome. Random hexamers were used to reverse transcribe an amount of 0.5 to 1 ug RNA. The TCR beta CDR3 was amplified by immunoSEQ multiplex PCR across 54 Vbeta, 13 Jbeta. In TCRdb, the immunoSEQ multiplex PCR reads were re-called with MiXCR into one record per CDR3 protein. The profile covers tens of thousands of distinct CDR3 sequences, with about 91% appearing a single time and 0.5% taken by the ten largest. Sequencing of TCR beta covered CD8+ and CD4+ T cells obtained from blood.

The sample was CD8+ T cells from PBMCs. This TCR came from a human donor with multiple sclerosis. The chain recombines TRBV6-4 with TRBJ2-3; a weak D match, TRBD1 (7 bases). The CDR3 sequence is CASSDSKEGATDTQYF. In DNA form, the CDR3 reads TGTGCCAGCAGTGACTCGAAGGAGGGGGCCACAGATACGCAGTATTTT.